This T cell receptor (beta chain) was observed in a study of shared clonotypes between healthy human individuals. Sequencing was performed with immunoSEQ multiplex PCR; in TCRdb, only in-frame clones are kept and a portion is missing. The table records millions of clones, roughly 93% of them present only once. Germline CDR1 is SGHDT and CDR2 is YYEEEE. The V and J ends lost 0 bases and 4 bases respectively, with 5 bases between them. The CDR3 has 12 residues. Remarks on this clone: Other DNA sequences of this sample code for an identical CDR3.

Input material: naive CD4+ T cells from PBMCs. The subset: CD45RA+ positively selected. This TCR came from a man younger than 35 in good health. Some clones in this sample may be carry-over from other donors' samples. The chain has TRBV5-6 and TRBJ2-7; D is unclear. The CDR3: CASSLVGYEQYF. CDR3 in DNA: TGTGCCAGCAGCTTGGTGGGGTACGAGCAGTACTTC.